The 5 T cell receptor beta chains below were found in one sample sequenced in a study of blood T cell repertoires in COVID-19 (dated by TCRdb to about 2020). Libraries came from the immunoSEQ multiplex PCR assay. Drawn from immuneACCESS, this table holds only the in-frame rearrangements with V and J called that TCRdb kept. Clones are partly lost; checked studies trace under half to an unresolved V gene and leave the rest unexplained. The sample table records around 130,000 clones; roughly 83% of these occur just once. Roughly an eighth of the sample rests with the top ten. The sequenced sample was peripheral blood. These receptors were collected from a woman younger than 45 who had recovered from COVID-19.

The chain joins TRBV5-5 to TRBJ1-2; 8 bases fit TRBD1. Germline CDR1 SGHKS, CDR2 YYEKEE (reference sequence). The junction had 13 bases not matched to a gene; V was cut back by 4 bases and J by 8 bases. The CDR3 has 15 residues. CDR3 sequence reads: CASSRTGRGLEGYTF. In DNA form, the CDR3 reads TGTGCCAGCAGCAGGACAGGGAGGGGTCTGGAGGGCTACACCTTC.

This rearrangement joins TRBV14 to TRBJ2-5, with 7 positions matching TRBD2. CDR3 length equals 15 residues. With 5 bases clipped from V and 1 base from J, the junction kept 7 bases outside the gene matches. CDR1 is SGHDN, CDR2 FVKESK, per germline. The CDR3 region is CASSFKRGSQETQYF. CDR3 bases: TGTGCCAGCAGCTTTAAGCGGGGATCCCAAGAGACCCAGTACTTC.

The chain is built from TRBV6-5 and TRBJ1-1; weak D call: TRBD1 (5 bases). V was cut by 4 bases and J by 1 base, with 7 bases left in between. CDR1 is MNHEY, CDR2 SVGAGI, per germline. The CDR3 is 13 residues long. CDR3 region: CASSFGQNTEAFF. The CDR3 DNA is TGTGCCAGCAGTTTCGGACAGAACACTGAAGCTTTCTTT.

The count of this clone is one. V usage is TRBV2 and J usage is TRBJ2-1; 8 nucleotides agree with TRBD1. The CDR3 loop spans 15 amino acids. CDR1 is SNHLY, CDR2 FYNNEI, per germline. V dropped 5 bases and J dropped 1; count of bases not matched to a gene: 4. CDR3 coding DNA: TGTGCCAGCAGTCGAGGACAGGGTTCCTACAATGAGCAGTTCTTC. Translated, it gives CASSRGQGSYNEQFF.

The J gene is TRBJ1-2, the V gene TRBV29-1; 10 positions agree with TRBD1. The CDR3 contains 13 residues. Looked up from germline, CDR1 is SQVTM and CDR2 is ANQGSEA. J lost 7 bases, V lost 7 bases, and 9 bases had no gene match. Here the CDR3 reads CSAPGQGTSGYTF. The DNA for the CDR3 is TGCAGCGCACCGGGACAGGGGACGTCTGGCTACACCTTC.